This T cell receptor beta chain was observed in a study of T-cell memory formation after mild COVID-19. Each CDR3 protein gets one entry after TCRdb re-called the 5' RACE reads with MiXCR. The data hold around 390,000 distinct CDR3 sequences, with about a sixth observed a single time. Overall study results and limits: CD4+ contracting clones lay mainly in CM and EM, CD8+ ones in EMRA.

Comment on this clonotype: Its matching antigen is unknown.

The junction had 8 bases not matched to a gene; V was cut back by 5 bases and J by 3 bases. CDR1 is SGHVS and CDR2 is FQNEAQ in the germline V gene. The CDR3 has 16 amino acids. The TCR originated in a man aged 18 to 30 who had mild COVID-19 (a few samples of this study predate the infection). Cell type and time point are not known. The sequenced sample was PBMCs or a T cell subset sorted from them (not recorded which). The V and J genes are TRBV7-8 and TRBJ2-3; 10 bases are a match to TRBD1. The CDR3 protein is CASSQPTGGVTDTQYF. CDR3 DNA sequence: TGTGCCAGCAGCCAACCGACAGGGGGCGTGACAGATACGCAGTATTTT.